This T cell receptor (beta chain) was sequenced during a study of blood T cell repertoires in COVID-19. On the study more broadly: The United States, Italy and Spain were the sources of the acute and convalescent COVID-19 samples. Nucleic acid was either cDNA or gDNA, and it came from T cells, B-cell-depleted T cells, or PBMCs.

The authors' processing: Quantification of nucleated cells was approximated via reference gene primer amplification. Some clones are missing from TCRdb's copy, which holds only in-frame ones; the method was immunoSEQ multiplex PCR. V and J calls and clone size follow that table, whereas D and trimming were derived from the DNA. The sample holds 250,000 or so clones, about 80% seen once. Participants came from 20 to 25 US areas, aged about 18 to 100 years. After removal of 11 bases from V and 5 bases from J, the junction contained 19 bases not matched to a gene. CDR3 length: 16 amino acids. Looked up from germline, CDR1 is SEHNR and CDR2 is FQNEAQ (reference sequence).

The material sequenced was PBMCs or T cells enriched from blood (not recorded which). The sequence came from a man aged 50 or older who had recovered from COVID-19. V usage is TRBV7-9 and J usage is TRBJ1-1, with 8 bases fitting TRBD1. The CDR3 DNA reads as TGTGCCGGCTCGGCCCTAGGTGGGACAGGTGGAACTGAAGCTTTCTTT. Translated: CAGSALGGTGGTEAFF.